Listed here are 22 T cell receptor beta chains from one sample, sequenced in a study of OX40 agonist ivuxolimab in advanced cancers. Some clones are missing from TCRdb's copy, which holds only in-frame ones; the method was immunoSEQ multiplex PCR. In the table there are 95,000 to 100,000 clones, about four fifths of which are singletons. Sample: CD4+ or CD8+ T cells sorted from blood, taken in a trial of the OX40 agonist ivuxolimab. The receptors derive from an adult with an advanced solid tumor such as melanoma, head and neck, liver or kidney cancer.

The chain has TRBV30 and TRBJ2-2, with 10 nucleotides matching TRBD2. Per the germline V gene, CDR1 is GTSNPN and CDR2 is SVGIG (reference sequence). V dropped 4 bases and J dropped 3; count of bases not matched to a gene: 5. CDR3 length equals 15 residues. The CDR3 coding sequence is TGTGCCTGGAACAAGCGGGGGGGATACACCGGGGAGCTGTTTTTT. This translates into CAWNKRGGYTGELFF.

This clone was detected only once. The chain combines TRBV7-9 with TRBJ1-1; D is uncertain. Germline loops: CDR1 SEHNR, CDR2 FQNEAQ (reference sequence). V dropped 7 bases and J dropped 1 base, with 16 bases sitting between them. This CDR3 contains 15 residues. CDR3 protein: CASKRAPPPNTEAFF. The CDR3 DNA follows: TGTGCCAGCAAACGGGCACCTCCTCCGAACACTGAAGCTTTCTTT. Full variable domain (missing parts from reference TRBV7-9 and TRBJ1-1): DTGVSQNPRHKITKRGQNVTFRCDPISEHNRLYWYRQTLGQGPEFLTYFQNEAQLEKSRLLSDRFSAERPKGSFSTLEIQRTEQGDSAMYLCASKRAPPPNTEAFFGQGTRLTVV.

This rearrangement joins TRBV10-1 to TRBJ1-1; D is uncertain. Germline V CDR1 and CDR2: WNHNN, SYGVQD (reference sequence). This CDR3 has 15 residues. The V end was cut by 6 bases, the J end by 4 bases, with 18 bases between. CDR3 in DNA: TGCGCCAGCAGCCGACACTCCGCCTGGGGCACTGAAGCTTTCTTT. Translation: CASSRHSAWGTEAFF.

The V and J genes are TRBV21-1 and TRBJ2-1; TRBD2, the D gene given by the table, was not confirmed from the DNA. TRBV21-1 is reported as a pseudogene. The CDR3 totals 22 residues. Written as DNA, the CDR3 is TGTGCCAGCAGCAAAAACGCACTAAGCGGGGTGGGTCCGGTCCTCTCGTACAATGAGCAGTTCTTC. This sequence encodes CASSKNALSGVGPVLSYNEQFF.

V usage is TRBV11-2 and J usage is TRBJ2-3; TRBD2 is a possible D gene (6 bases). Trimming stripped 7 bases from V and 0 bases from J, with 14 bases between. Germline lookup yields CDR1 SGHAT and CDR2 FQNNGV. CDR3 length: 15 amino acids. The CDR3 DNA follows: TGTGCCAGCACTCGAGCGGGCTCGAGCACAGATACGCAGTATTTT. This codes for CASTRAGSSTDTQYF. Full variable domain (remainder filled in from reference TRBV11-2 and TRBJ2-3): EAGVAQSPRYKIIEKRQSVAFWCNPISGHATLYWYQQILGQGPKLLIQFQNNGVVDDSQLPKDRFSAERLKGVDSTLKIQPAKLEDSAVYLCASTRAGSSTDTQYFGPGTRLTVL.

The chain employs TRBV7-6 and TRBJ2-3, with a weak D call TRBD1 (6 bases). Germline V gene data show CDR1 as SGHVS and CDR2 as FNYEAQ. The germline V and J ends were trimmed by 3 bases and 4 bases, with 8 bases remaining between them. The CDR3 has 13 amino acids. The CDR3 is CASSFAGADTQYF. The CDR3 DNA follows: TGTGCCAGCAGCTTTGCAGGGGCAGATACGCAGTATTTT.

The chain joins TRBV5-1 to TRBJ2-3; 9 positions agree with TRBD1. The J segment lost 6 bases and the V segment lost 4 bases, leaving 6 bases of the junction unmatched. The CDR3 consists of 14 residues. Germline-derived CDR1 and CDR2 are SGHRS and YFSETQ. The CDR3 sequence: CASSPGTGFDTQYF. CDR3 in DNA: TGCGCCAGCAGCCCGGGGACAGGGTTCGATACGCAGTATTTT.

The rearrangement joins TRBV2 to TRBJ2-7, with 14 bases that match TRBD2. Germline CDR1 SNHLY, CDR2 FYNNEI. The junction had 6 bases not matched to a gene; V was cut back by 4 bases and J by 1 base. The CDR3 length is 17 residues. DNA for the CDR3: TGTGCCAGCAGTGGTGGGACTAGCGGGAGTATGTCCTACGAGCAGTACTTC. Protein product: CASSGGTSGSMSYEQYF. The full variable domain, with the rest looked up from reference TRBV2 and TRBJ2-7, is EPEVTQTPSHQVTQMGQEVILRCVPISNHLYFYWYRQILGQKVEFLVSFYNNEISEKSEIFDDQFSVERPDGSNFTLKIRSTKLEDSAMYFCASSGGTSGSMSYEQYFGPGTRLTVT.

The chain carries TRBV6-1 and TRBJ2-2; D may be TRBD2 (5 bases). The CDR3 consists of 14 residues. With 5 bases removed from V and 4 bases from J, the gap between germline ends came to 11 bases. CDR1 and CDR2 from the germline V gene are MNHNS and SASEGT. CDR3 residues: CASSPSGITGELFF. In DNA form, the CDR3 reads TGTGCCAGCAGTCCCTCCGGGATCACCGGGGAGCTGTTTTTT.

J is TRBJ2-7 and V is TRBV18; 9 nucleotides align to TRBD1. The trim removed 3 bases at V and 2 bases at J, leaving 11 bases unmatched. The CDR3 consists of 17 residues. Germline lookup yields CDR1 KGHSH and CDR2 LQKENI. The CDR3 sequence is CASSPLPGTGNTYEQYF. In DNA form, the CDR3 reads TGTGCCAGCTCACCGCTGCCCGGGACAGGGAACACCTACGAGCAGTACTTC.

The chain recombines TRBV11-1 with TRBJ2-3, with 7 bases that match TRBD1. The CDR3 spans 14 residues. In germline, CDR1 is SGHAT, CDR2 FQDESV (reference sequence). The ends lost 6 bases at V and 3 bases at J; junction bases unmatched: 6. This CDR3 is CASSSQGDTDTQYF. In DNA, the CDR3 is TGTGCCAGCAGTTCTCAGGGGGATACAGATACGCAGTATTTT.

The rearrangement joins TRBV14 to TRBJ2-2, with 13 bases identical to TRBD2. CDR1 is SGHDN, CDR2 FVKESK, per germline. Trimming took 4 bases from V and 4 from J; bases not matched to a gene: 6. The CDR3 has 17 amino acids. Written as DNA, the CDR3 is TGTGCCAGCAGCCCGCGACTAGCGGGAGGAGGCACCGGGGAGCTGTTTTTT. As protein: CASSPRLAGGGTGELFF.

This clone was counted once. The V gene is TRBV5-4, the J gene TRBJ2-7; TRBD2 matches 11 bases. The CDR3 extends over 16 amino acids. V lost 3 bases, J lost 2 bases, and 7 bases stayed unmatched. The germline V gene has CDR1 SGHNT and CDR2 YYREEE (reference sequence). CDR3 DNA: TGTGCCAGCAGCTCTGACCCGGGACTAGCGGCCTACGAGCAGTACTTC. Encoded protein: CASSSDPGLAAYEQYF. Full variable domain (remainder filled in from reference TRBV5-4 and TRBJ2-7): ETGVTQSPTHLIKTRGQQVTLRCSSQSGHNTVSWYQQALGQGPQFIFQYYREEENGRGNFPPRFSGLQFPNYSSELNVNALELDDSALYLCASSSDPGLAAYEQYFGPGTRLTVT.

This clone showed up just once. This chain links TRBV5-1 with TRBJ2-3; no firm D call. Per germline, CDR1 SGHRS and CDR2 YFSETQ. Trimming shortened V by 4 bases and J by 0 bases, and 12 bases separated the two germline ends. This CDR3 is 15 amino acids long. Here the CDR3 reads CASSVNGPSTDTQYF. CDR3 coding DNA: TGCGCCAGCAGCGTAAACGGCCCAAGCACAGATACGCAGTATTTT.

This clone was detected a few times. The rearrangement uses TRBV7-9 and TRBJ1-1; possibly TRBD1 for D (6 bases). Germline V gene data show CDR1 as SEHNR and CDR2 as FQNEAQ (reference sequence). CDR3 size: 14 residues. The ends were cut back, 4 bases at V and 1 base at J, with 10 bases in the middle. In DNA form, the CDR3 reads TGTGCCAGCAGCTCACAGGGCCCGAACACTGAAGCTTTCTTT. It encodes CASSSQGPNTEAFF.

The gene calls are TRBV19 and TRBJ1-1; D is possibly TRBD1 (5 bases). This CDR3 is 13 amino acids long. Germline V gene lookup returns CDR1 LNHDA and CDR2 SQIVND (reference sequence). V was cut by 5 bases and J by 5 bases, with 12 bases left in between. CDR3 nucleotides: TGTGCCAGTAGTCCCGGACGGGGGACTGAAGCTTTCTTT. The encoded protein is CASSPGRGTEAFF. Drawing the rest from reference TRBV19 and TRBJ1-1, the complete variable domain is DGGITQSPKYLFRKEGQNVTLSCEQNLNHDAMYWYRQDPGQGLRLIYYSQIVNDFQKGDIAEGYSVSREKKESFPLTVTSAQKNPTAFYLCASSPGRGTEAFFGQGTRLTVV.

The rearrangement joins TRBV5-6 to TRBJ1-2; no clear D. Germline V CDR1 and CDR2: SGHDT, YYEEEE. Trimming took 0 bases from V and 0 from J, leaving 3 bases between them. The CDR3 runs to 13 residues. The CDR3 DNA reads as TGTGCCAGCAGCTTGGAAGCTAACTATGGCTACACCTTC. Protein product: CASSLEANYGYTF.

This rearrangement joins TRBV19 to TRBJ2-1; no firm D call. Deletions cut 3 bases from V and 4 bases from J, with 10 bases between. The CDR3 loop spans 14 amino acids. Per the germline V gene, CDR1 is LNHDA and CDR2 is SQIVND (reference sequence). The DNA of the CDR3 is TGTGCCAGTAGTATGGACGTGAGTTACAATGAGCAGTTCTTC. Translating gives CASSMDVSYNEQFF.

This clone was detected only once. The genes are TRBV18 and TRBJ2-7; 12 positions match TRBD1. Germline loops: CDR1 KGHSH, CDR2 LQKENI. The trim removed 3 bases at V and 2 bases at J, leaving 11 bases unmatched. CDR3 length: 18 amino acids. CDR3 in amino acids: CASSPHRDRGQEAYEQYF. DNA of the CDR3: TGTGCCAGCTCACCGCACCGGGACAGGGGGCAGGAGGCCTACGAGCAGTACTTC.

J is TRBJ1-4 and V is TRBV5-6, with D tentatively TRBD1 (6 bases). The CDR3 has 13 residues. Germline-derived CDR1 and CDR2 are SGHDT and YYEEEE. V gave up 0 bases and J gave up 7 bases, with 7 bases separating them. This CDR3 reads CASSLGRGEKLFF. In DNA form, the CDR3 reads TGTGCCAGCAGCTTGGGCAGGGGTGAAAAACTGTTTTTT.

The V and J genes are TRBV6-6 and TRBJ2-1; D uncertain. The CDR3 has 12 residues. CDR1 is MNHNY and CDR2 is SVGAGI in the germline V gene (reference sequence). V lost 6 bases and J lost 8, with 11 bases in between. The CDR3 is CASSSARDEQFF. CDR3 nucleotides: TGTGCCAGCAGCTCCGCCCGGGATGAGCAGTTCTTC.

The chain links TRBV19 to TRBJ2-7, with 7 bases that match TRBD1. Germline CDR1 reads LNHDA; CDR2 reads SQIVND (reference sequence). There are 13 residues in the CDR3. The V segment lost 5 bases and the J segment 6 bases; nucleotides outside the gene matches: 7. CDR3 nucleotide sequence: TGTGCCAGTAGTCCGTCCCACAGGGGCGAGCAGTACTTC. It is translated as CASSPSHRGEQYF.